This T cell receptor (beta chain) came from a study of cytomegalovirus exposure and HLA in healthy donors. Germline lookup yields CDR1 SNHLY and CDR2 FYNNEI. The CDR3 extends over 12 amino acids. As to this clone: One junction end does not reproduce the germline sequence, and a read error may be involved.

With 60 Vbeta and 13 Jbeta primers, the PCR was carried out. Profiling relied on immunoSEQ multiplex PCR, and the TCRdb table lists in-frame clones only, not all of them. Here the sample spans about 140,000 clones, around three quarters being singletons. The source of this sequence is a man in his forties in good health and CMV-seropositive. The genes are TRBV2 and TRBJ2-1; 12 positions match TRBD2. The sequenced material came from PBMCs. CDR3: CVSGLTSGRQFF. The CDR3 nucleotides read TGTGTCAGCGGGCTGACTAGCGGGAGACAGTTCTTC.